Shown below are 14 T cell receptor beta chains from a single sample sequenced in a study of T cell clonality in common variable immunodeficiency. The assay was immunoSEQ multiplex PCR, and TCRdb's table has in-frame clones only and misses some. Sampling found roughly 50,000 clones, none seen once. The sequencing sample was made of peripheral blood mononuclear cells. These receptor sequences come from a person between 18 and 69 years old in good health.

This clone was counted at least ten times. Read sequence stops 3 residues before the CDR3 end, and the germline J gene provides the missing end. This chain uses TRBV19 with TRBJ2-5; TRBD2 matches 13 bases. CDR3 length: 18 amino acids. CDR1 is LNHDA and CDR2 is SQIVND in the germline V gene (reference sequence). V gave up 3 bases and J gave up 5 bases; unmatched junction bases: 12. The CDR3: CASSIPGRLAGGGETQYF. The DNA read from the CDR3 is TGTGCCAGTAGTATCCCTGGCCGACTAGCGGGAGGCGGGGAGACC.

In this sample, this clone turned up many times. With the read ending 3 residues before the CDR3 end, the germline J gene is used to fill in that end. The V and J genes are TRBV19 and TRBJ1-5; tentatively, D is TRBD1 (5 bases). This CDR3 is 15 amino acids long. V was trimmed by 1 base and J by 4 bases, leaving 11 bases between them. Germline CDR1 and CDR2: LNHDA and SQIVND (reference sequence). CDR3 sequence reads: CASSIGRAGNQPQHF. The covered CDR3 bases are TGTGCCAGTAGTATAGGCAGGGCTGGGAATCAGCCC.

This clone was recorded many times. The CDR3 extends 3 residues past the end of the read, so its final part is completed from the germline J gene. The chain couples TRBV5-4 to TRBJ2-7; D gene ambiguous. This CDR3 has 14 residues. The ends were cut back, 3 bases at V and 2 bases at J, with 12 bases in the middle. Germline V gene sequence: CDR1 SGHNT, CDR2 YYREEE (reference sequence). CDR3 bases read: TGTGCCAGCAGCTACGCGGTTCCCCCCTACGAG. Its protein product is CASSYAVPPYE. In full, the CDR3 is CASSYAVPPYEQYF.

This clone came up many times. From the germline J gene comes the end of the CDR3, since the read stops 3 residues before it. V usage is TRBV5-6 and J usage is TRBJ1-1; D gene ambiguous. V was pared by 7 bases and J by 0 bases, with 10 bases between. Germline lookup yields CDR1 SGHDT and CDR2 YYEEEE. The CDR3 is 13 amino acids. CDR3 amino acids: CASGGVLNTEAFF. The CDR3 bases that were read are TGTGCCAGCGGCGGGGTTTTGAACACTGAA.

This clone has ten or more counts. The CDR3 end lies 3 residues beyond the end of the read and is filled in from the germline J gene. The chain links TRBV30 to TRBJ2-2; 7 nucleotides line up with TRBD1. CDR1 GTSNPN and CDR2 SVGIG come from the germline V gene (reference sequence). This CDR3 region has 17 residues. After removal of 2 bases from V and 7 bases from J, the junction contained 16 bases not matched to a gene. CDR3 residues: CAWSQPRTGLSVGELFF. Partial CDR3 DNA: TGTGCCTGGAGTCAACCAAGGACAGGACTTAGTGTCGGGGAG.

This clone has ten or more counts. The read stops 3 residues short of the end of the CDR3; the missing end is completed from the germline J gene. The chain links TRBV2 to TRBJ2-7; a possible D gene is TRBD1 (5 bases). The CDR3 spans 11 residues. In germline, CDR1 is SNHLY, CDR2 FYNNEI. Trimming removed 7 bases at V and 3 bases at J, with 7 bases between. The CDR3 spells CASTTDYEQYF. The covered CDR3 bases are TGTGCCAGCACGACAGACTACGAG.

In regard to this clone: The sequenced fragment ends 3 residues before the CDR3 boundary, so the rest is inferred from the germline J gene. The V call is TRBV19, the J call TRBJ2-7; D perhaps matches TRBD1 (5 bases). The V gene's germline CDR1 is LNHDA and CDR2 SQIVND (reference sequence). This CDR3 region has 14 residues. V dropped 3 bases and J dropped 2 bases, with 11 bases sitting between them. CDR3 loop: CASSIGAGPYEQYF. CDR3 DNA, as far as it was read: TGTGCCAGTAGTATTGGGGCAGGTCCCTACGAG.

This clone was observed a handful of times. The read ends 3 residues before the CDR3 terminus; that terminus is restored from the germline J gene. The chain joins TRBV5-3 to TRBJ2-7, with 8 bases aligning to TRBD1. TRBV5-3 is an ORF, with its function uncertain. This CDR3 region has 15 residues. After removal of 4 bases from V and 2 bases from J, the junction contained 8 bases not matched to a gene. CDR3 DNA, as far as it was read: TGTGCCAGAAGCCAAGGACAGGGTTCACCCTACGAG. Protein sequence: CARSQGQGSPYE. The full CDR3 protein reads CARSQGQGSPYEQYF.

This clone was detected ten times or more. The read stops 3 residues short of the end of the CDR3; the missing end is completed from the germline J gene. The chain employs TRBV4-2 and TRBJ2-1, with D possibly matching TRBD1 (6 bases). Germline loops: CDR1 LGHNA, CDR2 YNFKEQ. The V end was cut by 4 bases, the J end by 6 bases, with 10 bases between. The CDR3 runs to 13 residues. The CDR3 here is CASSPGQINEQFF. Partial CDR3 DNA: TGTGCCAGCAGCCCCGGACAGATCAATGAG.

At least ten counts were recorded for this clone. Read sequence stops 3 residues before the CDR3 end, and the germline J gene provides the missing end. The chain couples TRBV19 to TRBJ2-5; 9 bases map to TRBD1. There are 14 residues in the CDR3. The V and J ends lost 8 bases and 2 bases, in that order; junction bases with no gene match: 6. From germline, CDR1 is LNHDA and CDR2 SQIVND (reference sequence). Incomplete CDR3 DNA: TGTGCCAGTCGGAACAGGGGGCCTCAAGAGACC. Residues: CASRNRGPQET. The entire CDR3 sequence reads CASRNRGPQETQYF.

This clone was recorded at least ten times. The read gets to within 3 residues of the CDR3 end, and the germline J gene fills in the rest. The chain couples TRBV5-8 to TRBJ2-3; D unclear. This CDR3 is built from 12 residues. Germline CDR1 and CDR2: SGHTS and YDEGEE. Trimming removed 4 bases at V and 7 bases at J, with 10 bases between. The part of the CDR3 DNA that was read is TGTGCCAGCAGCCCCGGTGGGCATACG. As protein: CASSPGGHT. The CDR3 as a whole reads CASSPGGHTQYF.

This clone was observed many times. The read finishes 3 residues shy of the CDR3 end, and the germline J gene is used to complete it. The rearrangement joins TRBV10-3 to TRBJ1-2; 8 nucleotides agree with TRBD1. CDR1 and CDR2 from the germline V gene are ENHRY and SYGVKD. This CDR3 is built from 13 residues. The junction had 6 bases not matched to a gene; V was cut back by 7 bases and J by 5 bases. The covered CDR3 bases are TGTGCCATCACTGGGACAGGAGATTATGGC. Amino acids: CAITGTGDYG. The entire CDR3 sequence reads CAITGTGDYGYTF.

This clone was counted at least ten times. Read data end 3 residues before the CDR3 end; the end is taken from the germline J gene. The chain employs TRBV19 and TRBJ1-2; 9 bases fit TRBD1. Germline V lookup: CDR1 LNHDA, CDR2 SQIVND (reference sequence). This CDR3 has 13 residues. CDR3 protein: CASRGTGSVGYTF. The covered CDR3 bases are TGTGCCAGTAGGGGGACAGGGTCTGTCGGC. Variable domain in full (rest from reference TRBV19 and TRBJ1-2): DGGITQSPKYLFRKEGQNVTLSCEQNLNHDAMYWYRQDPGQGLRLIYYSQIVNDFQKGDIAEGYSVSREKKESFPLTVTSAQKNPTAFYLCASRGTGSVGYTFGSGTRLTVV.

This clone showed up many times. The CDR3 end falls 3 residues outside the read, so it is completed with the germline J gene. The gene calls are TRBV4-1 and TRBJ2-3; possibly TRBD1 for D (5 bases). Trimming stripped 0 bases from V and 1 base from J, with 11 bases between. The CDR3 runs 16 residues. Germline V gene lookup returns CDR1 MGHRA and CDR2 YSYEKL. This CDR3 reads CASSQEPQAGTDTQYF. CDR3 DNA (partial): TGCGCCAGCAGCCAAGAGCCACAGGCTGGCACAGATACG.